Below, 26 T cell receptor beta chains from the same sample are listed, as sequenced in a study of T cell responses to AZD1222 COVID-19 vaccine. The assay was immunoSEQ multiplex PCR, and TCRdb's table has in-frame clones only and misses some. The sample yields around 91,000 clones, approximately 90% seen once. The sequencing here drew on peripheral blood, taken 28 days after the second AZD1222 dose. All receptors come from an adult who received the AZD1222 COVID-19 vaccine.

CDR3 nucleotide sequence: TGCAGCGTTCCTGACCCAGCCTCTGGAAACACCATATATTTT. Translation: CSVPDPASGNTIYF. The rearrangement joins TRBV29-1 to TRBJ1-3, with no clear D. Germline lookup yields CDR1 SQVTM and CDR2 ANQGSEA. Between the trimmed V and J ends, which lost 5 bases and 0 bases, there was a span of 11 bases. The length of the CDR3 is 14 residues.

The chain is built from TRBV2 and TRBJ2-7; 9 bases agree with TRBD2. Germline loops: CDR1 SNHLY, CDR2 FYNNEI. The CDR3 loop spans 17 amino acids. V dropped 0 bases and J dropped 4; count of bases not matched to a gene: 10. Here the CDR3 reads CASSEALRASGAYEQYF. The CDR3 coding sequence is TGTGCCAGCAGTGAAGCGCTGAGGGCTAGCGGGGCATACGAGCAGTACTTC. The entire variable domain, with the rest obtained from reference TRBV2 and TRBJ2-7, is as follows: EPEVTQTPSHQVTQMGQEVILRCVPISNHLYFYWYRQILGQKVEFLVSFYNNEISEKSEIFDDQFSVERPDGSNFTLKIRSTKLEDSAMYFCASSEALRASGAYEQYFGPGTRLTVT.

This clone was recorded once. This rearrangement joins TRBV5-6 to TRBJ2-1; the D gene is possibly TRBD2 (5 bases). The germline V and J ends were trimmed by 1 base and 12 bases, with 11 bases remaining between them. CDR1 is SGHDT, CDR2 YYEEEE, per germline. The CDR3 sequence is 12 residues long. CDR3 loop: CASSLTSGGQFF. The CDR3 DNA follows: TGTGCCAGCAGCTTGACTAGTGGTGGGCAGTTCTTC.

This chain uses TRBV7-2 with TRBJ1-4, with unresolved D. Germline CDR1 reads SGHTA; CDR2 reads FQGNSA. The CDR3 is 15 residues long. The ends were cut back, 0 bases at V and 4 bases at J, with 9 bases in the middle. CDR3 bases: TGTGCCAGCAGCTTAGCGGCACAGAATAATGAAAAACTGTTTTTT. Its protein product is CASSLAAQNNEKLFF.

The chain combines TRBV5-4 with TRBJ2-1, with D tentatively TRBD2 (6 bases). Germline V gene sequence: CDR1 SGHNT, CDR2 YYREEE (reference sequence). Trimming cost V 0 bases and J 0 bases, with 7 bases left between them. The CDR3 is made up of 15 amino acids. The CDR3 loop reads CASSLGGDSYNEQFF. CDR3 in DNA: TGTGCCAGCAGCTTGGGGGGGGACTCCTACAATGAGCAGTTCTTC.

The chain has TRBV29-1 and TRBJ2-7, with 7 bases fitting TRBD1. The V gene's germline CDR1 is SQVTM and CDR2 ANQGSEA. Trimming took 7 bases from V and 2 from J; bases not matched to a gene: 11. CDR3 length equals 14 residues. The CDR3 DNA follows: TGCAGCGCCACGGTGGGCAGGGGGACCTACGAGCAGTACTTC. This encodes CSATVGRGTYEQYF.

The rearrangement joins TRBV7-9 to TRBJ1-6; D is unclear. The germline V gene has CDR1 SEHNR and CDR2 FQNEAQ (reference sequence). The CDR3 contains 16 residues. V was trimmed by 3 bases and J by 9 bases, leaving 18 bases between them. DNA for the CDR3: TGTGCCAGCAGCTTGGGCAGGCTTCTGGGTATTTCACCCCTCCACTTT. Translated, it gives CASSLGRLLGISPLHF.

This clone came up once. The rearrangement links TRBV27 to TRBJ1-5; D is possibly TRBD1 (6 bases). CDR1 and CDR2 from the germline V gene are MNHEY and SMNVEV (reference sequence). This CDR3 spans 15 amino acids. Trimming left V 8 bases short and J 0 bases short, with 14 bases between. Here the CDR3 reads CASGQRPYSNQPQHF. The CDR3 DNA is TGTGCCAGCGGACAGCGACCGTATAGCAATCAGCCCCAGCATTTT.

The J gene is TRBJ1-1, the V gene TRBV9; a weak D match, TRBD1 (6 bases). From germline, CDR1 is SGDLS and CDR2 YYNGEE. This CDR3 has 16 residues. The germline V and J ends were trimmed by 5 bases and 1 base, with 18 bases remaining between them. CDR3 sequence (DNA): TGTGCCAGCAGTGCTGGGGGGGGGCGAGGGAACACTGAAGCTTTCTTT. As protein: CASSAGGGRGNTEAFF.

The chain has TRBV15 and TRBJ2-7; D may be TRBD2 (6 bases). V lost 3 bases and J lost 3, with 12 bases in between. This CDR3 spans 14 amino acids. Germline V gene lookup returns CDR1 LNHNV and CDR2 YYDKDF (reference sequence). For the CDR3, the DNA is TGTGCCACCAGCAGGGGAGGCTCTCTCTACGAGCAGTACTTC. It specifies CATSRGGSLYEQYF.

The chain uses TRBV7-8 and TRBJ2-5, with D possibly TRBD1 on 6 matching bases. Germline V gene data show CDR1 as SGHVS and CDR2 as FQNEAQ. V lost 1 base, J lost 3 bases, and 9 bases lay in between. CDR3 length equals 14 residues. Written as DNA, the CDR3 is TGTGCCAGCAGCTTAGAGTGGACAGAAGAGACCCAGTACTTC. This translates into CASSLEWTEETQYF.

V usage is TRBV11-2 and J usage is TRBJ2-7; maybe TRBD1 (5 bases). This CDR3 region has 15 residues. V lost 0 bases and J lost 1, with 10 bases in between. Germline CDR1 and CDR2: SGHAT and FQNNGV. The CDR3 region is CASSLEGAVSYEQYF. The CDR3 DNA reads as TGTGCCAGCAGCTTAGAAGGGGCCGTGTCCTACGAGCAGTACTTC.

This rearrangement joins TRBV4-3 to TRBJ2-7, with 7 positions matching TRBD1. J gave up 0 bases and V 0 bases, and 5 bases lay outside the gene matches. This CDR3 spans 16 amino acids. Germline assignment: CDR1 LGHNA and CDR2 YSLEER. The CDR3 is CASSQETRQGSYEQYF. CDR3 DNA sequence: TGCGCCAGCAGCCAAGAAACGAGACAGGGCTCCTACGAGCAGTACTTC.

The rearrangement uses TRBV27 and TRBJ2-3; TRBD2 might be the D (5 bases). V was pared by 5 bases and J by 1 base, with 19 bases between. The CDR3 consists of 17 residues. Looked up from germline, CDR1 is MNHEY and CDR2 is SMNVEV (reference sequence). The CDR3: CASSQKQRSPRTDTQYF. The CDR3 nucleotides read TGTGCCAGCAGTCAAAAACAGCGGAGCCCACGCACAGATACGCAGTATTTT.

The chain couples TRBV19 to TRBJ2-7; D not certain. V was cut by 3 bases and J by 0 bases, with 9 bases left in between. CDR3 size: 14 residues. Germline values: CDR1 LNHDA, CDR2 SQIVND (reference sequence). In nucleotides, the CDR3 is TGTGCCAGTAGTATCAGAGACACCTCCTACGAGCAGTACTTC. It encodes CASSIRDTSYEQYF.

The rearrangement uses TRBV27 and TRBJ2-1; 8 nucleotides agree with TRBD1. The V segment lost 3 bases and the J segment 4 bases; nucleotides outside the gene matches: 5. CDR1 is MNHEY, CDR2 SMNVEV, per germline (reference sequence). The CDR3 consists of 15 residues. This CDR3 reads CASSLGQVLYNEQFF. The CDR3 region has the DNA TGTGCCAGCAGTTTGGGACAGGTCCTTTACAATGAGCAGTTCTTC.

This clone rates as medium-sized (0.01 to 0.1%). The sample contains more than one DNA sequence encoding this CDR3. The CDR3 protein is CASSPGTENQPQHF. CDR3 sequence (DNA): TGTGCCAGCAGTCCCGGGACGGAGAATCAGCCCCAGCATTTT. The rearrangement uses TRBV6-2 or TRBV6-3 and TRBJ1-5; a weak D match, TRBD1 (5 bases). V shed 5 bases and J shed 4 bases, with 12 bases lying between them. Germline V gives CDR1 MNHEY, CDR2 SVGEGT. The CDR3 has 14 amino acids.

V usage is TRBV11-1 and J usage is TRBJ1-2, with a tentative D call TRBD1 (5 bases). Trimming shortened V by 4 bases and J by 6 bases, and 18 bases separated the two germline ends. Germline V gives CDR1 SGHAT, CDR2 FQDESV (reference sequence). The CDR3 contains 15 residues. The CDR3 coding sequence is TGTGCCAGCAGCTACCCCCCTGGGGCGGTCGATGGCTACACCTTC. Its translation: CASSYPPGAVDGYTF. The whole variable domain, filled in from reference TRBV11-1 and TRBJ1-2, reads EAEVAQSPRYKITEKSQAVAFWCDPISGHATLYWYRQILGQGPELLVQFQDESVVDDSQLPKDRFSAERLKGVDSTLKIQPAELGDSAMYLCASSYPPGAVDGYTFGSGTRLTVV.

This clone has only a few counts. The chain uses TRBV23-1 and TRBJ2-3; TRBD2 matches 7 bases. TRBV23-1 is identified as an open reading frame with a role that is uncertain. With 0 bases clipped from V and 2 bases from J, the junction kept 17 bases outside the gene matches. The length of the CDR3 is 20 residues. CDR3 in amino acids: CASSQSPGFVGGSSTDTQYF. As DNA, the CDR3 is TGCGCCAGCAGTCAATCACCGGGGTTCGTTGGCGGGAGCTCCACAGATACGCAGTATTTT.

The rearrangement links TRBV5-1 to TRBJ2-1; a possible D gene is TRBD2 (6 bases). V shed 1 base and J shed 1 base, with 12 bases lying between them. Germline values: CDR1 SGHRS, CDR2 YFSETQ. The CDR3 runs to 16 residues. In nucleotides, the CDR3 is TGCGCCAGCAGCTTGAGTTTCGGGGGATCCTACAATGAGCAGTTCTTC. It encodes CASSLSFGGSYNEQFF.

The CDR3 sequence: CASSSQGAAGNTIYF. The CDR3 DNA reads as TGTGCCAGCAGTTCGCAGGGGGCGGCTGGAAACACCATATATTTT. The chain combines TRBV28 with TRBJ1-3; 8 bases are a match to TRBD1. Germline V lookup: CDR1 MDHEN, CDR2 SYDVKM. CDR3 length: 15 residues. V trimming: 4 bases; J trimming: 2 bases; junction bases outside the gene matches: 4.

The chain couples TRBV6-5 to TRBJ2-7; D gene uncertain. Germline values: CDR1 MNHEY, CDR2 SVGAGI. The CDR3 runs to 13 residues. V was shortened by 6 bases and J by 3 bases, with 12 bases between the two germline ends. The CDR3 reads CASSPPTSYEQYF. DNA for the CDR3: TGTGCCAGCAGCCCGCCGACGAGCTACGAGCAGTACTTC.

This clone was seen a handful of times. The rearrangement joins TRBV27 to TRBJ2-3; TRBD1 might be the D (6 bases). The CDR3 extends over 18 amino acids. Germline lookup yields CDR1 MNHEY and CDR2 SMNVEV (reference sequence). The V gene lost 8 bases and the J gene lost 2 bases, with 26 bases spanning the gap. The DNA for the CDR3 is TGTGCCAGCGTACCCACCCACGGGACACTTCTTTTCACAGATACGCAGTATTTT. Translating it yields CASVPTHGTLLFTDTQYF.

The genes are TRBV12-3 or TRBV12-4 and TRBJ1-5, with D hard to call. The CDR3 is 13 amino acids. The V end was cut by 2 bases, the J end by 3 bases, with 5 bases between. CDR3 loop: CASSLTDNQPQHF. The CDR3 nucleotides are TGTGCCAGCAGTTTAACAGACAATCAGCCCCAGCATTTT.

The rearrangement joins TRBV19 to TRBJ2-1; weak D call: TRBD2 (6 bases). CDR1 and CDR2 from the germline V gene are LNHDA and SQIVND (reference sequence). The CDR3 is 15 residues long. V lost 6 bases to trimming and J lost 7 bases, with 19 bases between them. The CDR3 loop is CASSPGGLGGNEQFF. CDR3 bases: TGTGCCAGTAGCCCTGGGGGACTTGGGGGGAATGAGCAGTTCTTC.

Here the CDR3 reads CASRGREGNSPLHF. The CDR3 DNA reads as TGTGCCAGCAGGGGCAGGGAGGGGAATTCACCCCTCCACTTT. The chain joins TRBV7-6 to TRBJ1-6; possible D gene TRBD1, 5 bases. This CDR3 region has 14 residues. Trimming cost V 6 bases and J 7 bases, with 13 bases left between them. Germline V lookup: CDR1 SGHVS, CDR2 FNYEAQ.